Following are 2 T cell receptor beta chains from one sample sequenced in a study of blood T cell repertoires in COVID-19. The repertoire was sequenced with immunoSEQ multiplex PCR; TCRdb's copy has only in-frame clones and lacks some. The repertoire includes a few hundred thousand clones, around 86% of them detected once, and approximately 2% sits in the top ten. Material: peripheral blood. These receptors were obtained from a man aged 45 to 65 with acute or convalescent COVID-19.

The count of this clone is one. The chain recombines TRBV4-1 with TRBJ2-5, with 10 bases fitting TRBD2. The germline V gene encodes CDR1 MGHRA and CDR2 YSYEKL. The junction had 5 bases not matched to a gene; V was cut back by 0 bases and J by 4 bases. The length of the CDR3 is 16 residues. The CDR3 here is CASSQEVAGGLETQYF. DNA for the CDR3: TGCGCCAGCAGCCAAGAGGTAGCGGGGGGATTAGAGACCCAGTACTTC.

The genes are TRBV6-6 and TRBJ1-1; no definite D call. This CDR3 has 14 amino acids. From germline, CDR1 is MNHNY and CDR2 SVGAGI (reference sequence). Trimming stripped 4 bases from V and 2 bases from J, with 11 bases between. CDR3 nucleotides: TGTGCCAGCAGTTTGCGTGCGGCTAACACTGAAGCTTTCTTT. This sequence encodes CASSLRAANTEAFF.